A selection of T cell receptor beta chains follows, all from one sample in a study of shared clonotypes between healthy human individuals. Assay: immunoSEQ multiplex PCR; the TCRdb copy retains only in-frame clones and omits some. The sample has about 2.4 million clones, approximately 93% seen once. Material for sequencing was naive CD4+ T cells from PBMCs. The origin of the receptors is a man between 18 and 35 years old in good health. Some clones in this sample may be carry-over from other donors' samples. CDR3s include the opening cysteine and the closing phenylalanine or tryptophan. D genes are given only for firm matches. Not every row has a clone size; where given, it reads once, few, many or a size class.

v_gene,j_gene,d_gene,abundance,CDR3nt,CDR3aa
TRBV5-1,TRBJ2-3,NA,once,TGCGCCAGCAGCTTGGAAAACACAGATACGCAGTATTTT,CASSLENTDTQYF
TRBV28,TRBJ1-3,NA,NA,TGTGCCAGCAAGTACAGCCGCTCTGGGAACACCATATATTTT,CASKYSRSGNTIYF
TRBV21-1,TRBJ1-2,NA,NA,TGTGCCAGCAGCAAAGATCGTGGAGGGCCCCCCTACTATGGCTACACCTTC,CASSKDRGGPPYYGYTF
TRBV30,TRBJ2-1,NA,NA,TGTGCCTGGAGTGTTAAGGGCTACAATGAGCAGTTCTTC,CAWSVKGYNEQFF
TRBV7-9,TRBJ1-1,NA,few,TGTGCCAGCAGCTCCGCTCAGATGAACACTGAAGCTTTCTTT,CASSSAQMNTEAFF
TRBV28,TRBJ2-4,TRBD1,NA,TGTGCCAGCAGCTGGACAGGCCTCGCGAACATTCAGTACTTC,CASSWTGLANIQYF
TRBV28,TRBJ1-2,NA,NA,TGTGCCAGCAGTGTCCTGGGCGGGGATGGCTACACCTTC,CASSVLGGDGYTF
TRBV28,TRBJ2-3,NA,once,TGTGCCAGCAGTGTCCTTAGCGGTTCCGGAGTGGATACGCAGTATTTT,CASSVLSGSGVDTQYF
TRBV29-1,TRBJ1-2,NA,NA,TGCAGCGTTGCAGGGTGGGAAGGCTATGGCTACACCTTC,CSVAGWEGYGYTF
TRBV11-2,TRBJ2-5,NA,NA,TGTGCCAGCAGCCCTGGGCAGACTGAGACCCAGTACTTC,CASSPGQTETQYF
TRBV10-3,TRBJ2-5,TRBD1,NA,TGTGCCATCAGTAGACCCCGGGACAGGGGAGAGACCCAGTACTTC,CAISRPRDRGETQYF
TRBV7-9,TRBJ1-1,NA,NA,TGTGCCAGCAGCTTAGTGTCGGACACTGAAGCTTTCTTT,CASSLVSDTEAFF
TRBV2,TRBJ2-7,NA,NA,TGTGCCAGCAGTGGGGGACGGAACTACGAGCAGTACTTC,CASSGGRNYEQYF
TRBV27,TRBJ1-1,NA,NA,TGTGCCAGCAGAGGGAGAACCAACACTGAAGCTTTCTTT,CASRGRTNTEAFF
TRBV7-6,TRBJ2-5,NA,NA,TGTGCCAGCAGCCAGACAGGTGGCCAAGAGACCCAGTACTTC,CASSQTGGQETQYF
TRBV28,TRBJ2-5,NA,NA,TGTGCCAGCAGGCGAACCGAGACCCAGTACTTC,CASRRTETQYF
TRBV4-1,TRBJ2-7,NA,NA,TGCGCCAGCAGCCAAGTTTATGGGGGCCCCGCTTCCAGGGGCGAGCAGTACTTC,CASSQVYGGPASRGEQYF
TRBV5-1,TRBJ2-7,TRBD2,NA,TGCGCCAGCAGCTTGAGGACTAGCGGGAGGGCCCACGAGCAGTACTTC,CASSLRTSGRAHEQYF
TRBV6-4,TRBJ1-6,NA,NA,TGTGCCAGCAGGGAACAGGGCAATAATTCACCCCTCCACTTT,CASREQGNNSPLHF
TRBV19,TRBJ2-7,TRBD2,once,TGTGCCAGTAGTGAGTGGCGGCTAGCGGGAGGCGAGCAGTACTTC,CASSEWRLAGGEQYF
TRBV21-1,TRBJ2-3,NA,NA,TGTGCCAGCAGCAAGAGGACTAGTTTGGCGGATACGCAGTATTTT,CASSKRTSLADTQYF
TRBV30,TRBJ2-5,TRBD1,NA,TGTGCCTGGGGGACAGGGGAAGAGACCCAGTACTTC,CAWGTGEETQYF
TRBV4-1,TRBJ2-1,NA,NA,TGCGCCAGCAGCCCACCAAGAGTGGGGAACAATGAGCAGTTCTTC,CASSPPRVGNNEQFF
TRBV28,TRBJ2-7,TRBD2,NA,TGTGCCAGCAGTTCCCCACGAACAAGCGGGAGAGGAAACGAGCAGTACTTC,CASSSPRTSGRGNEQYF
TRBV7-2,TRBJ2-7,TRBD2,NA,TGTGCCAGCAGCTCCTGGACTAGCGGGAGGGTACGTACCGAGCAGTACTTC,CASSSWTSGRVRTEQYF
TRBV5-4,TRBJ2-3,NA,NA,TGTGCCAGCAGCTTCCCGGCTAGCAGGGGAACAGATACGCAGTATTTT,CASSFPASRGTDTQYF
TRBV7-9,TRBJ2-4,NA,NA,TGTGCCAGCAGCTTAGTTGCCCCTAGGGAAAACATTCAGTACTTC,CASSLVAPRENIQYF
TRBV27,TRBJ2-7,TRBD2,NA,TGTGCCAGCAGTCCGCTGGCGGGAGTGTACTACGAGCAGTACTTC,CASSPLAGVYYEQYF
TRBV28,TRBJ2-3,NA,NA,TGTGCCAGCACCCCGGGCGGGGCGGGCACAGATACGCAGTATTTT,CASTPGGAGTDTQYF
TRBV7-2,TRBJ2-2,TRBD2,NA,TGTGCCAGCAAGCCGGGAGGGCAAAACACCGGGGAGCTGTTTTTT,CASKPGGQNTGELFF
TRBV2,TRBJ2-5,NA,NA,TGTGCCAGCAGGGGACGGGTGTACCAAGAGACCCAGTACTTC,CASRGRVYQETQYF
TRBV5-1,TRBJ2-1,TRBD1,NA,TGCGCCAGCAGCCCGACAGGGGTTAGCTACAATGAGCAGTTCTTC,CASSPTGVSYNEQFF
TRBV5-4,TRBJ2-1,NA,NA,TGTGCCAGCAGCTTGGTGGCAGCTTACAATGAGCAGTTCTTC,CASSLVAAYNEQFF
TRBV11-1,TRBJ2-3,TRBD2,NA,TGTGCCAGCAGCTCGACTAGCGGCTACGATACGCAGTATTTT,CASSSTSGYDTQYF
TRBV4-3,TRBJ2-7,NA,NA,TGCGCCAGCAGCCTCGGGGACGAGCAGTACTTC,CASSLGDEQYF
TRBV19,TRBJ1-2,TRBD1,NA,TGTGCCAGTAGTTCGGACAGGGGTGGCTACACCTTC,CASSSDRGGYTF
TRBV7-2,TRBJ1-5,NA,few,TGTGCCAGCAGCTTAGGGGGTGCGGACCCCCAGCATTTT,CASSLGGADPQHF
TRBV6-1,TRBJ1-1,NA,NA,TGTGCCAGCAGTGCCGCCGGACGGAACACTGAAGCTTTCTTT,CASSAAGRNTEAFF
TRBV27,TRBJ2-1,NA,NA,TGTGCCAGCAGTTTAGTTTGGAGGACGGGTTCAAGGGAGCAGTTCTTC,CASSLVWRTGSREQFF
TRBV9,TRBJ1-2,TRBD1,NA,TGTGCCAGCAGTTCGTGGGACAGGAAGAATGGCTACACCTTC,CASSSWDRKNGYTF
TRBV9,TRBJ2-1,TRBD2,NA,TGTGCCAGCAGCCATACTAGCGGGGGGAGCTCCTACAATGAGCAGTTCTTC,CASSHTSGGSSYNEQFF
TRBV6-5,TRBJ2-7,NA,NA,TGTGCCAGCAGTTATAGGGGACATATCTCCTCCGAGCAGTACTTC,CASSYRGHISSEQYF
TRBV4-2,TRBJ2-7,NA,NA,TGTGCCAGCAGCCTGACCCCGGTCACAACCGCCCACGAGCAGTACTTC,CASSLTPVTTAHEQYF
TRBV19,TRBJ2-7,NA,NA,TGTGCCAGTAACCCCCGGGGGCAGGGCAGCGAGCAGTACTTC,CASNPRGQGSEQYF
TRBV7-2,TRBJ2-7,NA,once,TGTGCCAGCAGATCAACTCTAGCGCAACCTCCCTACGAGCAGTACTTC,CASRSTLAQPPYEQYF
TRBV7-3,TRBJ2-2,NA,once,TGTGCCAGCAGCTTAATAGCAGGGACGGCCGGGGAGCTGTTTTTT,CASSLIAGTAGELFF
TRBV7-2,TRBJ1-4,NA,NA,TGTGCCAGCAGCTTACCAGGCGTTGCAACTAATGAAAAACTGTTTTTT,CASSLPGVATNEKLFF
TRBV4-2,TRBJ2-2,TRBD2,NA,TGTGCCAGCAGTCGGGGAGCGGGGATCACCGGGGAGCTGTTTTTT,CASSRGAGITGELFF
TRBV6-1,TRBJ1-1,NA,NA,TGTGCCAGCAGTGACCTGACGAGGAACACTGAAGCTTTCTTT,CASSDLTRNTEAFF
TRBV7-2,TRBJ2-1,NA,NA,TGTGCCAGCAGCCCAAACGGGGCGGGGGCTGGAAATGAGCAGTTCTTC,CASSPNGAGAGNEQFF
TRBV9,TRBJ2-7,NA,NA,TGTGCCAGCAGCGTAGCGGAGGACATCCCCTACGAGCAGTACTTC,CASSVAEDIPYEQYF
TRBV28,TRBJ1-2,NA,NA,TGTGCCAGCAGATCCCCCGGGACACAAGGGTTAGCCTATGGCTACACCTTC,CASRSPGTQGLAYGYTF
TRBV5-1,TRBJ2-7,NA,NA,TGCGCCAGCAGCAAAGAGGTCGGATCAACCTACGAGCAGTACTTC,CASSKEVGSTYEQYF
TRBV4-2,TRBJ2-7,TRBD2,NA,TGTGCCAGCAGCCCCCGCGACCGGGAGGGGACTGCGTACGAGCAGTACTTC,CASSPRDREGTAYEQYF
TRBV28,TRBJ2-6,NA,NA,TGTGCCAGCTCGAGGGCGGGCGGGGCCAACGTCCTGACTTTC,CASSRAGGANVLTF
TRBV19,TRBJ2-5,TRBD1,NA,TGTGCCAGTAGTATAGGGGGACAGAGCTGGGAGACCCAGTACTTC,CASSIGGQSWETQYF
TRBV7-9,TRBJ1-2,NA,NA,TGTGCCAGCAGCGGGATTGCGGGACCCAACTATGGCTACACCTTC,CASSGIAGPNYGYTF
TRBV19,TRBJ2-7,NA,NA,TGTGCCAGTAGTATCAGTGGGGCCACCTACGAGCAGTACTTC,CASSISGATYEQYF
TRBV6-5,TRBJ2-3,TRBD1,NA,TGTGCCAGCAGGCAGGGGGCTTTCGCAGATACGCAGTATTTT,CASRQGAFADTQYF